Below are 5 T cell receptor beta chains sequenced from a single sample in a study of shared clonotypes between healthy human individuals. The data were produced by immunoSEQ multiplex PCR, yet TCRdb's version contains in-frame clones alone and is incomplete. The repertoire holds about 960,000 clones, with over 60% as singletons. Sequencing used memory CD4+ T cells sorted from blood. Indicated subset: CD45RA-negative fraction. The receptors come from a man in his late teens or twenties in good health.

The genes are TRBV7-8 and TRBJ2-5; 7 bases are a match to TRBD1. V lost 1 base and J lost 2; bases outside the gene matches: 4. The CDR3 contains 15 residues. CDR1 is SGHVS, CDR2 FQNEAQ, per germline. CDR3 bases: TGTGCCAGCAGCTTAGTGGGACAGACACAAGAGACCCAGTACTTC. As protein: CASSLVGQTQETQYF.

This clone was seen a single time. This chain uses TRBV9 with TRBJ2-7, with 10 bases lining up with TRBD2. The V and J ends lost 3 bases and 4 bases, in that order; junction bases with no gene match: 10. The CDR3 loop spans 16 amino acids. The V gene's germline CDR1 is SGDLS and CDR2 YYNGEE. The CDR3 DNA follows: TGTGCCAGCAGCGCCTCCCTCGGGACTAGCGCGTACGAGCAGTACTTC. Amino acid sequence: CASSASLGTSAYEQYF.

The chain has TRBV4-1 and TRBJ2-7; TRBD2 agrees at 9 bases. Germline values: CDR1 MGHRA, CDR2 YSYEKL. The J segment lost 3 bases and the V segment lost 2 bases, leaving 8 bases of the junction unmatched. CDR3 length: 16 residues. CDR3 loop: CASSQSLPSGNYEQYF. Written as DNA, the CDR3 is TGCGCCAGCAGCCAAAGTCTCCCTAGCGGGAACTACGAGCAGTACTTC.

This chain links TRBV4-2 with TRBJ2-3; D uncertain. Germline V gene data show CDR1 as LGHNA and CDR2 as YNFKEQ. With 0 bases removed from V and 0 bases from J, the gap between germline ends came to 7 bases. The CDR3 consists of 15 residues. This chain's CDR3 is CASSQDPLSTDTQYF. The CDR3, as DNA: TGTGCCAGCAGCCAAGATCCACTTAGCACAGATACGCAGTATTTT.

V gene TRBV28 combines with J gene TRBJ2-4; TRBD1 is a possible D gene (6 bases). The CDR3 totals 14 residues. Germline CDR1 is MDHEN and CDR2 is SYDVKM. Trimming removed 5 bases from V and 0 bases from J, with 8 bases in between. CDR3 loop: CASSQGQAKNIQYF. CDR3 coding DNA: TGTGCCAGCAGTCAGGGGCAAGCCAAAAACATTCAGTACTTC.